The source of this TCR beta chain is a study of cytomegalovirus exposure and HLA in healthy donors. Study-wide findings and caveats: The listing of roughly 160 TCR beta chains classed them as cytomegalovirus-associated. More clonal expansion characterized HLA-associated TCR beta chains than equally common others in a later analysis. Another analysis was done later, and it associated 16,951 TCR beta sequences with HLA alleles at 0.05 false discovery rate.

Turning to this clone: No antigen is known for it.

The PCR used 60 Vbeta and 13 Jbeta primers. TCRdb keeps only in-frame clones here, not all; method: immunoSEQ multiplex PCR. There are 100,000 to 150,000 clones in the sample, with more than 1% held by the top ten. Germline CDR1 reads SGHNT; CDR2 reads YYREEE (reference sequence). The CDR3 consists of 15 residues. V was pared by 3 bases and J by 7 bases, with 8 bases of the junction left unmatched. This chain joins TRBV5-4 and TRBJ2-2, with 8 bases fitting TRBD1. Input material: PBMCs. This clonotype originated in a man between 18 and 29 years old in good health and CMV-seronegative. The CDR3 is CASSSMTGEDGELFF. CDR3 nucleotides: TGTGCCAGCAGCTCGATGACAGGGGAGGACGGGGAGCTGTTTTTT.